Sequencing of this TCR beta chain was carried out in a study of cytomegalovirus exposure and HLA in healthy donors. From germline, CDR1 is WNHNN and CDR2 SYGVQD (reference sequence). The CDR3 spans 16 residues. J gave up 1 base and V 3 bases, and 6 bases lay outside the gene matches. The PCR used 60 Vbeta and 13 Jbeta primers. Using immunoSEQ multiplex PCR, the repertoire was profiled, and TCRdb retains in-frame clones only, with some absent. The sample shows 110,000 or so clones, 74% of them seen only once. Regarding this clone: Its target is unknown.

Findings and limits, study-wide: Earlier findings revealed that most TCR beta V segments proved productive either about 87% or about 30% of the time. Most subjects' HLA-A and HLA-B alleles were reportedly predicted from TCR beta sequences. Researchers reported in a later analysis that a missense DCLRE1C variant was tied to TCR beta V- and J-gene trimming.

This sequence joins TRBV10-1 and TRBJ2-1; TRBD2 aligns across 7 bases. The specimen sequenced was PBMCs. The sequence came from a human donor in good health. The CDR3 DNA is TGCGCCAGCAGTGAAGGCGGGAGTGGGTCCTACAATGAGCAGTTCTTC. Its protein is CASSEGGSGSYNEQFF.